The 26 T cell receptor beta chains given below trace back to one sample, sequenced in a study of glioma-infiltrating T cells. Amplification of TCR alpha and beta CDR3 regions from RNA used iRepertoire nested multiplex PCR. TCRdb processed the multiplex PCR reads anew with MiXCR; each CDR3 protein has one entry. In the table there are under 200,000 distinct CDR3 sequences, around 45% of which are singletons. The sample taken for sequencing was glioma tissue, nonneoplastic brain tissue, or PBMCs (not recorded which). All receptors derive from a human donor with low-grade glioma or glioblastoma, undergoing nonglioma brain surgery, or in good health (not recorded which).

A remark on this clonotype: The missing conserved phenylalanine or tryptophan at the end of this CDR3 makes a read error likely. The rearrangement uses TRBV2 and TRBJ1-1; D gene ambiguous. The ends were cut back, 9 bases at V and 0 bases at J, with 11 bases in the middle. The CDR3 spans 13 residues. The germline gives CDR1 SNHLY, CDR2 FYNNEI. As DNA, the CDR3 is TGTGCCAGGAGTACCGGTATGAACACTGAAGCTTTCTTA. This gives the protein CARSTGMNTEAFL.

This clonotype has ten or more counts. V gene TRBV2 combines with J gene TRBJ2-3; no clear D. The germline CDR1 and CDR2 sequences are SNHLY and FYNNEI. The V gene lost 10 bases and the J gene lost 4 bases, with 12 bases spanning the gap. This CDR3 spans 12 amino acids. CDR3 loop: CAKHSPPDTQYF. In DNA, the CDR3 is TGTGCCAAGCACAGTCCCCCAGATACGCAGTATTTT.

Of note for this clonotype: A much larger clone differs by one base, so this may be a read error. The chain combines TRBV6-6 with TRBJ1-5, with 7 bases matching TRBD1. This CDR3 comprises 19 residues. Germline loops: CDR1 MNHNY, CDR2 SVGAGI (reference sequence). V lost 10 bases to trimming and J lost 6 bases; unmatched junction nucleotides: 27. DNA of the CDR3: TGTGCCAACTCGCACCCAAGCACCGGGACAGCTCCCGGGGTTCAGCCCCAGCATTTT. It encodes CANSHPSTGTAPGVQPQHF.

On this clonotype: An end of the junction differs from the germline gene, which may be a read error. The rearrangement links TRBV6-2 or TRBV6-3 to TRBJ1-5; D remains unclear. CDR3 length: 14 amino acids. The germline V gene encodes CDR1 MNHEY and CDR2 SVGEGT. CDR3 nucleotides: TGTGCCAGCAGTCCCGAAGGGAGCAATCAGCACCAGCATTTT. Protein product: CASSPEGSNQHQHF.

Notes on this clonotype: With a much larger clone just one base away, this may be a read error. This chain joins TRBV7-8 and TRBJ1-1; no reliable D call. The CDR3 totals 14 residues. Trimming pared 2 bases from V and 7 bases from J, leaving 14 bases between. Germline-derived CDR1 and CDR2 are SGHVS and FQNEAQ. DNA of the CDR3: TGTGCCAGCAGCTTAATGGCCCCTTTGGGTGAAGCTTTCTTT. Its translation is CASSLMAPLGEAFF.

This clonotype was picked up a small number of times. V usage is TRBV13 and J usage is TRBJ2-3, with TRBD1 identical over 9 bases. V lost 5 bases and J lost 3; bases outside the gene matches: 6. Germline loops: CDR1 PRHDT, CDR2 FYEKMQ (reference sequence). The CDR3 covers 15 residues. CDR3 protein: CASSLGQGQTDTQYF. In nucleotides, the CDR3 is TGTGCCAGCAGCCTCGGACAGGGGCAGACAGATACGCAGTATTTT.

Comments on this clonotype: This clone may be a read error of a much larger clone one base away. The CDR3 loop is CASSSGTGGPKPQHF. The DNA of the CDR3 is TGTGCCAGCAGTAGCGGGACAGGGGGCCCTAAGCCCCAGCATTTT. The chain uses TRBV28 and TRBJ1-5, with 12 bases identical to TRBD1. The CDR3 sequence is 15 residues long. V lost 5 bases and J lost 8; bases outside the gene matches: 7. Germline CDR1 reads MDHEN; CDR2 reads SYDVKM.

This clonotype was picked up many times. As DNA, the CDR3 is TGCAGTGCTAGCCCCTCTCCGGGACAGGGATCCTACGAGCAGTACTTC. It is translated as CSASPSPGQGSYEQYF. V gene TRBV20-1 combines with J gene TRBJ2-7; 9 bases line up with TRBD1. The CDR3 is 16 residues long. The V segment lost 3 bases and the J segment 1 base; nucleotides outside the gene matches: 10. Germline V CDR1 and CDR2: DFQATT, SNEGSKA (reference sequence).

The gene calls are TRBV14 and TRBJ1-3, with D hard to call. This CDR3 has 15 amino acids. V lost 5 bases to trimming and J lost 4 bases, with 15 bases between them. Germline CDR1 and CDR2: SGHDN and FVKESK. The CDR3 spells CASSKVSSRGNTIYF. The CDR3 DNA is TGTGCCAGCAGCAAAGTCAGCTCTAGAGGAAACACCATATATTTT.

The chain recombines TRBV5-1 with TRBJ2-2, with TRBD2 matching 8 bases. Trimming removed 2 bases from V and 4 bases from J; junction bases left unmatched: 4. Germline assignment: CDR1 SGHRS and CDR2 YFSETQ. CDR3 length equals 15 residues. In DNA, the CDR3 is TGCGCCAGCAGCTTCCGGGAGGGTGGCACCGGGGAGCTGTTTTTT. It is translated as CASSFREGGTGELFF.

A note on this clonotype: An end of the junction differs from the germline gene, which may be a read error. This chain links TRBV28 with TRBJ2-7; a possible D gene is TRBD2 (6 bases). CDR1 is MDHEN and CDR2 is SYDVKM in the germline V gene. The CDR3 consists of 11 residues. Here the CDR3 DNA reads TGTGACAGCAGTTCCCCGGGAGTGGTGTACTTC. This gives the protein CDSSSPGVVYF.

This clonotype was counted between two and nine times. This sequence may be a read error, since a much larger clone differs from it by one base. The V and J genes are TRBV27 and TRBJ2-3, with D uncertain. In germline, CDR1 is MNHEY, CDR2 SMNVEV (reference sequence). The length of the CDR3 is 14 residues. CDR3 DNA sequence: TGTGCCAGCAGTATGACCCCTCTTTCAGATAAGCAGTATTTT. Protein: CASSMTPLSDKQYF.

A remark on this clonotype: This may be a read error, as it is one base from a much larger clone. In this CDR3 the conserved last residue, phenylalanine or tryptophan, is missing, so a read error is likely. The chain links TRBV24-1 to TRBJ2-1, with 7 bases lining up with TRBD2. The CDR3 runs to 14 residues. Trimming at V came to 6 bases and at J to 5 bases, leaving 6 bases not matched to a gene. From germline, CDR1 is KGHDR and CDR2 SFDVKD. The CDR3 loop is CATSIRGRDNEQFI. The CDR3, as DNA: TGTGCCACCAGTATCCGAGGGAGGGACAATGAGCAGTTCATC.

This clonotype was found many times. The J gene is TRBJ2-3, the V gene TRBV20-1; TRBD1 aligns across 9 bases. V trimming: 0 bases; J trimming: 2 bases; junction bases outside the gene matches: 9. Germline V lookup: CDR1 DFQATT, CDR2 SNEGSKA (reference sequence). The CDR3 contains 17 residues. CDR3 sequence reads: CSARDRSGQGLTDTQYF. The DNA for the CDR3 is TGCAGTGCTAGAGATCGGTCGGGACAGGGACTCACAGATACGCAGTATTTT.

This clonotype came up many times. For the CDR3, the DNA is TGTGCCAGCAGTGCACACCAGGACACTGAAGCTTTCTTT. Translated: CASSAHQDTEAFF. This rearrangement joins TRBV6-1 to TRBJ1-1; the D is unclear. Germline V lookup: CDR1 MNHNS, CDR2 SASEGT. This CDR3 spans 13 amino acids. The V end lost 4 bases, the J end lost 3 bases, and 9 bases lay between the germline ends.

About this clonotype: A read error is possible here, since a much larger clone lies one base away. The CDR3 nucleotides read TGTGCCAGCAGGGGACAGGGGTCAACCTACGATGAGCAGTTCTTC. It specifies CASRGQGSTYDEQFF. The chain is built from TRBV28 and TRBJ2-1; 10 bases fit TRBD1. Per germline, CDR1 MDHEN and CDR2 SYDVKM. The CDR3 is made up of 15 amino acids.

On this clonotype itself: A much larger clone is a single base away; this may be a read error. The rearrangement links TRBV20-1 to TRBJ2-7; D gene uncertain. V was shortened by 6 bases and J by 5 bases, with 14 bases between the two germline ends. CDR1 is DFQATT and CDR2 is SNEGSKA in the germline V gene (reference sequence). The CDR3 covers 12 residues. This CDR3 reads CSAGAWAHEQYF. The CDR3 region has the DNA TGCAGTGCCGGCGCCTGGGCCCACGAGCAGTACTTC.

Concerning this clonotype itself: It may be a read error: a sequence one base away is much more abundant. The chain's CDR3 is CSAEVARCEQYF. The CDR3 region has the DNA TGCAGTGCGGAGGTAGCTAGGTGCGAGCAGTACTTC. The V call is TRBV20-1, the J call TRBJ2-7; the D gene is possibly TRBD2 (5 bases). There are 12 residues in the CDR3. V was cut by 6 bases and J by 6 bases, with 15 bases left in between. Germline V gene sequence: CDR1 DFQATT, CDR2 SNEGSKA (reference sequence).

This clonotype was counted between two and nine times. The chain combines TRBV7-2 with TRBJ2-5, with 11 bases that match TRBD2. Germline CDR1 SGHTA, CDR2 FQGNSA. The CDR3 contains 17 residues. V dropped 5 bases and J dropped 5; count of bases not matched to a gene: 13. CDR3 region: CASSVGLAGGPRETQYF. The CDR3 DNA is TGTGCCAGCAGCGTGGGTTTAGCGGGAGGGCCCAGGGAGACCCAGTACTTC.

This clonotype was counted many times. The chain carries TRBV20-1 and TRBJ2-5; possibly TRBD1 for D (5 bases). V gave up 3 bases and J gave up 6 bases, with 11 bases separating them. The germline V gene encodes CDR1 DFQATT and CDR2 SNEGSKA (reference sequence). The CDR3 extends over 12 amino acids. CDR3 sequence: CSASRQSQTQYF. The CDR3, as DNA: TGCAGTGCTAGCCGACAGTCCCAGACCCAGTACTTC.

This clonotype has just a few counts. The J gene is TRBJ2-7, the V gene TRBV20-1; 9 bases line up with TRBD2. CDR3 size: 15 residues. The V segment lost 5 bases and the J segment 7 bases; nucleotides outside the gene matches: 15. Germline V gene lookup returns CDR1 DFQATT and CDR2 SNEGSKA (reference sequence). Here the CDR3 DNA reads TGCAGTGCTCACCCGGGACTAGCTGAGCCCGGAGAGCAGTACTTC. Its translation: CSAHPGLAEPGEQYF.

This clonotype was found many times. The chain employs TRBV12-5 and TRBJ1-1; D is unresolved. Germline V CDR1 and CDR2: LGHNT, FRNRAP. The CDR3 covers 15 residues. Trimming cost V 3 bases and J 4 bases, with 15 bases left between them. The CDR3 nucleotides are TGTGCTAGTGGTTTTTTTCAAGGAGAGGTCACTGAAGCTTTCTTT. This codes for CASGFFQGEVTEAFF.

This clonotype was counted many times. This chain uses TRBV20-1 with TRBJ2-1; 9 bases match TRBD2. This CDR3 has 16 amino acids. V was pared by 1 base and J by 1 base, with 5 bases of the junction left unmatched. Germline assignment: CDR1 DFQATT and CDR2 SNEGSKA (reference sequence). The DNA of the CDR3 is TGCAGTGCTAGAGGTTCTAGCGGGGCGTCCTACAATGAGCAGTTCTTC. Its translation is CSARGSSGASYNEQFF.

About this clonotype: Compared with germline, one end of the junction differs, possibly owing to a read error. The chain has TRBV6-1 and TRBJ1-2; D call uncertain. CDR3 length: 12 amino acids. Per germline, CDR1 MNHNS and CDR2 SASEGT. In DNA form, the CDR3 reads TGTGCCAGCAGTGAATCTCCGTCTGGCTATAACTTC. It translates to CASSESPSGYNF.

This clonotype was seen ten or more times. The chain's CDR3 is CASSDVGNPYNEQFF. CDR3 coding DNA: TGTGCCAGCAGTGACGTCGGGAACCCCTACAATGAGCAGTTCTTC. The chain is built from TRBV25-1 and TRBJ2-1; tentative D call: TRBD2 (5 bases). Germline CDR1 and CDR2: MGHDK and SYGVNS. CDR3 length equals 15 residues. Trimming removed 3 bases from V and 2 bases from J, with 11 bases in between. The variable domain in full, with the rest retrieved from reference TRBV25-1 and TRBJ2-1, is EADIYQTPRYLVIGTGKKITLECSQTMGHDKMYWYQQDPGMELHLIHYSYGVNSTEKGDLSSESTVSRIRTEHFPLTLESARPSHTSQYLCASSDVGNPYNEQFFGPGTRLTVL.

On this clonotype itself: It is likely a read error, because the conserved phenylalanine at the end of the CDR3 is missing. The limits of the CDR3 on the DNA are not certain, so only TCRdb's listed CDR3 is given. V and J are TRBV20-1 and TRBJ1-1; no check of the table's D call, TRBD1, against the DNA was made. Germline V lookup: CDR1 DFQATT, CDR2 SNEGSKA (reference sequence). From its first to its last residue, the CDR3 has 11 amino acids. The CDR3 protein is CSSRGDGRVFC.